What follows are 23 T cell receptor beta chains derived from one specimen sequenced in a study of blood T cell repertoires in COVID-19. Measured with immunoSEQ multiplex PCR; TCRdb has only the in-frame clones, and not every one. Counted here are approximately 300,000 clones, roughly nine tenths occurring once; the ten biggest clones make up 2% to 2.5%. Material for sequencing was peripheral blood. Receptors originate from a woman aged 50 to 60 who had recovered from COVID-19.

The chain carries TRBV20-1 and TRBJ2-5; 15 bases line up with TRBD2. The CDR3 length is 16 residues. The ends lost 3 bases at V and 1 base at J; junction bases unmatched: 3. Germline CDR1 and CDR2: DFQATT and SNEGSKA (reference sequence). This CDR3 reads CSASRTSGRVQETQYF. The CDR3 coding sequence is TGCAGTGCTAGTCGGACTAGCGGGAGGGTCCAAGAGACCCAGTACTTC.

V gene TRBV5-4 combines with J gene TRBJ2-5, with a tentative D call TRBD2 (6 bases). The length of the CDR3 is 14 residues. V was cut by 4 bases and J by 0 bases, with 10 bases left in between. CDR1 is SGHNT, CDR2 YYREEE, per germline (reference sequence). The CDR3 reads CASSHRTNQETQYF. In nucleotides, the CDR3 is TGTGCCAGCAGCCATCGGACTAACCAAGAGACCCAGTACTTC.

V usage is TRBV29-1 and J usage is TRBJ2-1, with 7 bases aligning to TRBD2. The CDR3 has 16 residues. With V trimmed by 4 bases and J by 1 base, 10 bases remained unmatched. Germline V lookup: CDR1 SQVTM, CDR2 ANQGSEA. The CDR3: CSVGGGSPGSYNEQFF. The CDR3 nucleotides are TGCAGCGTTGGGGGCGGGAGCCCCGGGTCCTACAATGAGCAGTTCTTC.

The table lists this clone with a few counts. The chain couples TRBV2 to TRBJ2-7, with D possibly being TRBD1 (6 bases). V dropped 4 bases and J dropped 5 bases, with 15 bases sitting between them. Germline V gene lookup returns CDR1 SNHLY and CDR2 FYNNEI. The CDR3 consists of 14 residues. The CDR3 sequence: CASSVQGVRDEQYF. The CDR3 nucleotides are TGTGCCAGCAGTGTACAGGGAGTACGGGACGAGCAGTACTTC.

This sequence joins TRBV7-9 and TRBJ2-5; D perhaps matches TRBD2 (5 bases). Trimming took off 6 bases at V and 5 bases at J, with 16 bases between the two ends. The CDR3 covers 14 residues. Germline CDR1 and CDR2: SEHNR and FQNEAQ (reference sequence). The CDR3, as DNA: TGTGCCAGCAGTGCCGAGGGCGGCTCGGAGACCCAGTACTTC. Protein product: CASSAEGGSETQYF.

The V gene is TRBV27, the J gene TRBJ2-4; perhaps TRBD2 as D (8 bases). CDR3 length equals 17 residues. Looked up from germline, CDR1 is MNHEY and CDR2 is SMNVEV (reference sequence). The germline V and J ends were trimmed by 5 bases and 0 bases, with 17 bases remaining between them. CDR3 residues: CASSLRGGQLAKNIQYF. In DNA form, the CDR3 reads TGTGCCAGCAGTCTACGGGGGGGACAGCTAGCCAAAAACATTCAGTACTTC.

The V call is TRBV5-1, the J call TRBJ1-2; perhaps TRBD1 as D (6 bases). Trimming left V 3 bases short and J 11 bases short, with 20 bases between. The germline gives CDR1 SGHRS, CDR2 YFSETQ. This CDR3 is 14 amino acids long. The chain's CDR3 is CASSSRGGTLDYTF. The DNA of the CDR3 is TGCGCCAGCAGCTCCAGGGGCGGAACCCTTGATTACACCTTC.

This chain connects TRBV19 to TRBJ2-4; D remains unclear. Germline V gives CDR1 LNHDA, CDR2 SQIVND (reference sequence). V was cut by 4 bases and J by 0 bases, with 10 bases left in between. The CDR3 has 15 residues. DNA for the CDR3: TGTGCCAGTAGTACCTTTCTTCTAGCCAAAAACATTCAGTACTTC. Residues: CASSTFLLAKNIQYF.

This clone was picked up a small number of times. This chain uses TRBV7-8 with TRBJ2-7; D not certain. This CDR3 contains 13 residues. CDR1 SGHVS and CDR2 FQNEAQ come from the germline V gene. V was cut by 3 bases and J by 3 bases, with 9 bases left in between. The CDR3 loop reads CASSFHNGYEQYF. CDR3 DNA sequence: TGTGCCAGCAGCTTTCATAACGGCTACGAGCAGTACTTC. Looking up the rest from reference TRBV7-8 and TRBJ2-7 gives the full variable domain: GAGVSQSPRYKVAKRGQDVALRCDPISGHVSLFWYQQALGQGPEFLTYFQNEAQLDKSGLPSDRFFAERPEGSVSTLKIQRTQQEDSAVYLCASSFHNGYEQYFGPGTRLTVT.

The rearrangement joins TRBV4-3 to TRBJ2-1, with 9 nucleotides matching TRBD2. CDR3 length: 16 residues. CDR1 is LGHNA, CDR2 YSLEER, per germline. V shed 1 base and J 4 bases; nucleotides not matched to a gene: 5. The CDR3 protein is CASSQGWLAGYNEQFF. In nucleotides, the CDR3 is TGCGCCAGCAGCCAAGGGTGGCTAGCGGGATACAATGAGCAGTTCTTC.

This rearrangement joins TRBV5-6 to TRBJ1-4; D remains ambiguous. The CDR3 loop spans 15 amino acids. V lost 3 bases to trimming and J lost 8 bases, with 17 bases between them. The V gene's germline CDR1 is SGHDT and CDR2 YYEEEE. This chain's CDR3 is CASSSTHGEYEKLFF. The CDR3 DNA is TGTGCCAGCAGCTCGACGCACGGAGAATACGAAAAACTGTTTTTT.

The V gene is TRBV3-1 (or the pseudogene TRBV3-2), the J gene TRBJ2-5, with 10 positions matching TRBD2. Germline CDR1 and CDR2: LGHDT and YNNKEL (reference sequence). Germline trimming cut 3 bases from V and 2 bases from J; bases unmatched to any gene: 6. CDR3 length: 16 amino acids. The CDR3, as DNA: TGTGCCAGCAGCCATGAACCAGCGGGGGGGCAAGAGACCCAGTACTTC. This encodes CASSHEPAGGQETQYF.

The chain joins TRBV7-2 to TRBJ2-3; a weak D match, TRBD1 (5 bases). Looked up from germline, CDR1 is SGHTA and CDR2 is FQGNSA. V dropped 6 bases and J dropped 8 bases, with 12 bases sitting between them. This CDR3 region has 12 residues. The CDR3 loop reads CASRSGSATQYF. For the CDR3, the DNA is TGTGCCAGCAGGTCAGGGTCCGCTACGCAGTATTTT.

The V call is TRBV11-2, the J call TRBJ2-1, with 10 bases lining up with TRBD2. Germline V lookup: CDR1 SGHAT, CDR2 FQNNGV. V trimming: 1 base; J trimming: 5 bases; junction bases outside the gene matches: 5. The CDR3 covers 16 residues. The CDR3 region is CASSLVGLADNNEQFF. The CDR3 bases are TGTGCCAGCAGCTTAGTTGGACTAGCGGATAACAATGAGCAGTTCTTC.

The chain couples TRBV5-4 to TRBJ2-7, with 10 bases that match TRBD1. The V gene end was trimmed by 3 bases and the J gene end by 6 bases; junction bases not matched to a gene: 6. The CDR3 runs 14 residues. CDR1 and CDR2 (germline): SGHNT, YYREEE (reference sequence). The CDR3 protein is CASSSGQGSAEQYF. In nucleotides, the CDR3 is TGTGCCAGCAGCTCGGGACAGGGGTCAGCCGAGCAGTACTTC. The complete variable domain, with remaining parts taken from reference TRBV5-4 and TRBJ2-7, reads ETGVTQSPTHLIKTRGQQVTLRCSSQSGHNTVSWYQQALGQGPQFIFQYYREEENGRGNFPPRFSGLQFPNYSSELNVNALELDDSALYLCASSSGQGSAEQYFGPGTRLTVT.

This clone appeared a single time. The rearrangement links TRBV4-2 to TRBJ2-3, with TRBD2 identical over 8 bases. CDR3 size: 16 residues. Germline CDR1 reads LGHNA; CDR2 reads YNFKEQ. Trimming removed 1 base from V and 0 bases from J; junction bases left unmatched: 3. The CDR3 DNA reads TGTGCCAGCAGCCAAGTGGGGACTAGAAGCACAGATACGCAGTATTTT. It encodes CASSQVGTRSTDTQYF.

The gene calls are TRBV5-6 and TRBJ1-6; the D is unclear. V dropped 6 bases and J dropped 5 bases, with 6 bases sitting between them. The germline gives CDR1 SGHDT, CDR2 YYEEEE. The CDR3 loop spans 12 amino acids. The DNA for the CDR3 is TGTGCCAGCACCATTGATAATTCACCCCTCCACTTT. Translated: CASTIDNSPLHF.

The CDR3: CASSQGTSGDNEQFF. In nucleotides, the CDR3 is TGTGCCAGCAGCCAAGGGACTAGCGGGGACAATGAGCAGTTCTTC. The rearrangement joins TRBV5-4 to TRBJ2-1; the match to TRBD2 covers 13 bases. The CDR3 has 15 amino acids. Germline V gives CDR1 SGHNT, CDR2 YYREEE (reference sequence). Unmatched junction bases numbered 3, after V lost 4 bases and J lost 5 bases.

The chain uses TRBV2 and TRBJ2-5; possibly TRBD1 for D (5 bases). This CDR3 is built from 12 residues. Germline V CDR1 and CDR2: SNHLY, FYNNEI. V lost 7 bases and J lost 10, with 16 bases in between. The CDR3 sequence: CASTQESRDQYF. CDR3 in DNA: TGTGCCAGCACTCAAGAATCCAGGGACCAGTACTTC. The full variable domain, rest sourced from reference TRBV2 and TRBJ2-5, is EPEVTQTPSHQVTQMGQEVILRCVPISNHLYFYWYRQILGQKVEFLVSFYNNEISEKSEIFDDQFSVERPDGSNFTLKIRSTKLEDSAMYFCASTQESRDQYFGPGTRLLVL.

The chain is built from TRBV3-1 (or the pseudogene TRBV3-2) and TRBJ2-5; no clear D. This CDR3 is 13 amino acids long. V was clipped by 1 base and J by 2 bases, with 5 bases between them. Germline V gene data show CDR1 as LGHDT and CDR2 as YNNKEL (reference sequence). The CDR3 coding sequence is TGTGCCAGCAGCCAAGTGGAGCAAGAGACCCAGTACTTC. It codes for CASSQVEQETQYF.

The chain links TRBV6-5 to TRBJ1-2, with D unresolved. V was cut by 5 bases and J by 3 bases, with 4 bases left in between. In germline, CDR1 is MNHEY, CDR2 SVGAGI. The CDR3 runs to 11 residues. CDR3 region: CASSPYYGYTF. In DNA form, the CDR3 reads TGTGCCAGCAGTCCTTACTATGGCTACACCTTC.

This clone has a handful of counts. The genes are TRBV7-2 and TRBJ2-2; 11 positions agree with TRBD1. CDR1 and CDR2 from the germline V gene are SGHTA and FQGNSA. The V gene end was trimmed by 5 bases and the J gene end by 6 bases; junction bases not matched to a gene: 11. The CDR3 length is 17 residues. CDR3 bases: TGTGCCAGCAGCGGTAGGACAGGGGGCTTATTCGCCGGGGAGCTGTTTTTT. The encoded protein is CASSGRTGGLFAGELFF.

V and J are TRBV7-2 and TRBJ2-7, with D maybe TRBD1 (6 bases). Trimming shortened V by 4 bases and J by 4 bases, and 11 bases separated the two germline ends. Germline-derived CDR1 and CDR2 are SGHTA and FQGNSA. This CDR3 is built from 13 residues. The CDR3 DNA follows: TGTGCCAGCAGCTCCACAGGGTGGTACGAGCAGTACTTC. Its protein product is CASSSTGWYEQYF.